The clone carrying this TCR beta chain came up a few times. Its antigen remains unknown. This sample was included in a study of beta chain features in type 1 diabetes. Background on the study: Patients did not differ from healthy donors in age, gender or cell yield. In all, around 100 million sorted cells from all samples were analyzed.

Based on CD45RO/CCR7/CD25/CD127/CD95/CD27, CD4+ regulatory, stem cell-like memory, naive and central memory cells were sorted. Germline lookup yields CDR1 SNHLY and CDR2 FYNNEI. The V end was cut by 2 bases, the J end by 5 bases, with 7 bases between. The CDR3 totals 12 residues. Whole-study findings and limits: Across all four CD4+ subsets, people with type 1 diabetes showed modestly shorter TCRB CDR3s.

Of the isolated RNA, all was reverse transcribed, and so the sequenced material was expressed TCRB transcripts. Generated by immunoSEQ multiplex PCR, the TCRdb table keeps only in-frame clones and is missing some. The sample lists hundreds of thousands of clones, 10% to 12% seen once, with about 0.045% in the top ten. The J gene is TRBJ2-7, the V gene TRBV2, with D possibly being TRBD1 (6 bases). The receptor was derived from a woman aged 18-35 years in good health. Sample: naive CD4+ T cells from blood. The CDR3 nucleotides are TGTGCCAGCAGTGAACAGGGGAACGAGCAGTACTTC. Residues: CASSEQGNEQYF.